This T cell receptor (beta chain) was sequenced for a study of T-cell reconstitution after alpha-beta-depleted transplantation in children. The germline gives CDR1 LNHNV, CDR2 YYDKDF (reference sequence). This CDR3 is built from 13 residues. V lost 0 bases and J lost 6, with 9 bases in between. This clonotype was observed a few times. Unique molecular identifiers were used in preparing the TCRbeta library. TCRdb processed the PCR reads anew with MiXCR; each CDR3 protein has one entry. The data contain approximately 400,000 distinct CDR3 sequences, under 13% of them singletons. This material consisted of PBMCs from the stem cell graft donor, taken from the stem cell graft. V gene TRBV15 combines with J gene TRBJ2-7; D remains unclear. The TCR comes from a human donor who donated a stem cell graft to a child with acute myeloid leukemia. This chain's CDR3 is CATSRDPSVEQYF. The CDR3 nucleotides read TGTGCCACCAGCAGAGATCCGTCCGTCGAGCAGTACTTC.